This T cell receptor (beta chain) was identified in a study of T cell responses to AZD1222 COVID-19 vaccine. Produced via immunoSEQ multiplex PCR; TCRdb's table is partial and in-frame only. The repertoire includes approximately 150,000 clones, 85% to 95% of them detected once, and around 5.1% sits in the top ten. Notes on the study in general: Repertoire collection took place solely once the T cell response had peaked. Mapped onto spike, vaccine-associated CD4 TCRs spanned it and were dominant at 160-218 and 743-854. Donor demographics were predominantly white British with a female majority; clonal diversity may be underestimated.

In the case of this clone: Its target is unknown.

Germline CDR1 reads MNHEY; CDR2 reads SVGAGI. This CDR3 spans 14 amino acids. The trim removed 6 bases at V and 5 bases at J, leaving 8 bases unmatched. The sequencing here drew on peripheral blood, taken on day 0 of AZD1222 vaccination. The chain employs TRBV6-5 and TRBJ2-3; 7 nucleotides agree with TRBD1. The clonotype comes from an adult in good health. Written as DNA, the CDR3 is TGTGCCAGCAGGCCTGGCACAGGGGAAGATACGCAGTATTTT. Translation gives CASRPGTGEDTQYF.